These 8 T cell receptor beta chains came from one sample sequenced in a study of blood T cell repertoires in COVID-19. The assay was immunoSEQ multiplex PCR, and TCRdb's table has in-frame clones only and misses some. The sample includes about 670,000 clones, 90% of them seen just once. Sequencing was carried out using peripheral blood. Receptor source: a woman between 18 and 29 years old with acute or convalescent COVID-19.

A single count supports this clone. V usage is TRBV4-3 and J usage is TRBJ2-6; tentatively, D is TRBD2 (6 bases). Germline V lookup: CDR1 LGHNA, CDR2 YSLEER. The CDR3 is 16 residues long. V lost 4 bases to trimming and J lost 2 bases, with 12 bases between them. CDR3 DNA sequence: TGCGCCAGCAGCCCCTCCGGCGGGGCTGGGGCCAACGTCCTGACTTTC. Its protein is CASSPSGGAGANVLTF.

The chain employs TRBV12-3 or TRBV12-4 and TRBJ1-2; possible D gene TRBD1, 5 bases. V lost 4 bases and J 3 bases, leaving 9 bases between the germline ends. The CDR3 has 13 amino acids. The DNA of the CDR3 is TGTGCCAGCAGTTCCCAGGGTTACTATGGCTACACCTTC. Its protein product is CASSSQGYYGYTF.

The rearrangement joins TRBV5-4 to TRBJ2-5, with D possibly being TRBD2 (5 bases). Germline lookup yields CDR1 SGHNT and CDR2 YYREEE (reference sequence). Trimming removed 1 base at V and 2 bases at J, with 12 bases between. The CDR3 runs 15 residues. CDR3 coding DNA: TGTGCCAGCAGCTTGAAAGGAGGACGGCAAGAGACCCAGTACTTC. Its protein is CASSLKGGRQETQYF.

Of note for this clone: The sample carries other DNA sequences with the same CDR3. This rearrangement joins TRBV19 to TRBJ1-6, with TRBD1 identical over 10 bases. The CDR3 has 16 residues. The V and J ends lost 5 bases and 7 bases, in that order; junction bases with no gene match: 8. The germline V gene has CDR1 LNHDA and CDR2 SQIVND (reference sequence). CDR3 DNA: TGTGCCAGTAGTCCCCGGACAGGGGGAGGCAATTCACCCCTCCACTTT. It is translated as CASSPRTGGGNSPLHF.

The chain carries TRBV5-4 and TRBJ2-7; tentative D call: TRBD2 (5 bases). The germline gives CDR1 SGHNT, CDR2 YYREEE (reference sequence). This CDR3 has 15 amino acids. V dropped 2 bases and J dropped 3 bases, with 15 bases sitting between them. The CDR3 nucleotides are TGTGCCAGCAGCTTTGAGCGGATGCCCCTCTACGAGCAGTACTTC. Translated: CASSFERMPLYEQYF.

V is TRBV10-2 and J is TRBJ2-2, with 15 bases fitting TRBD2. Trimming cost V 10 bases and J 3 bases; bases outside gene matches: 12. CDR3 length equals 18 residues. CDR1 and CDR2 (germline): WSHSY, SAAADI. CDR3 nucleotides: TGCGCCACCCACTGGACTAGCGGGGGGGCGTTTTACACCGGGGAGCTGTTTTTT. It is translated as CATHWTSGGAFYTGELFF.

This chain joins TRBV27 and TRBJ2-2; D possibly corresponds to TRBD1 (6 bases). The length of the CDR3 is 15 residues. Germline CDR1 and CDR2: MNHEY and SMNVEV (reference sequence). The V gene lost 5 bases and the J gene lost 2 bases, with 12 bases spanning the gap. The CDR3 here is CASSPQQGNTGELFF. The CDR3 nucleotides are TGTGCCAGCAGTCCGCAACAGGGAAACACCGGGGAGCTGTTTTTT.

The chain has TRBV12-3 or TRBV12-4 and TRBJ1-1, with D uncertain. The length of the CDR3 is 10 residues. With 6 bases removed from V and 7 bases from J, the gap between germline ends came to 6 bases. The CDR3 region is CASSTVEAFF. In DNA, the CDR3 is TGTGCCAGCAGCACAGTTGAAGCTTTCTTT.